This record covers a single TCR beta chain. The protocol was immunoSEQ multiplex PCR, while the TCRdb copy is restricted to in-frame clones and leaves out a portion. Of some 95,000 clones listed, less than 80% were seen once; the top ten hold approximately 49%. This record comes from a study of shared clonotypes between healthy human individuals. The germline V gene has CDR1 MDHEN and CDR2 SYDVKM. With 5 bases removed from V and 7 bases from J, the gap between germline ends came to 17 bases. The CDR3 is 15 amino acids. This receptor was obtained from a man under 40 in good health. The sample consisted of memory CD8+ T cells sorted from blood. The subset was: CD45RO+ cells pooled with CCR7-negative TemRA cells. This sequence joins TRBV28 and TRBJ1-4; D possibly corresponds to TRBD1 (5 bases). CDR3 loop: CASSQGSRLREKLFF. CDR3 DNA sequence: TGTGCCAGCAGTCAGGGAAGTCGTCTACGTGAAAAACTGTTTTTT.